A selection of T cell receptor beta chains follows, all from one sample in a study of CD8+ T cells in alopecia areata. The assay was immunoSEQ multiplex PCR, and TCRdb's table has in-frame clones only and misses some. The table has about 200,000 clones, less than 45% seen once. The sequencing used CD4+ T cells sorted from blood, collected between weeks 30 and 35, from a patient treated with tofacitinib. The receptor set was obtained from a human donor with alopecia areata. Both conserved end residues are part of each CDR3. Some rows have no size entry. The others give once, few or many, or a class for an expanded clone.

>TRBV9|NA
CASSSRGRDYNEQFF
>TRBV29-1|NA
CSGQENTEAFF
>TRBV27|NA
CASSSHPARNEQFF
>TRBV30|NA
CAWTPGYNEQFF
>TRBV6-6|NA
CASSPGTPDKETQYF
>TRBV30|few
CAWSGGLDRGRKLFF
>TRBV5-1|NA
CASTPAGNYGYTF
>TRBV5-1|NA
CASKGLAGGSETQYF
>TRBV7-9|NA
CASSLPQGRGSGNTIYF
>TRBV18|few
CASSPREQDLYGYTF
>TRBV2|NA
CASSTVQKTSTDTQYF
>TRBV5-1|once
CASSLALGDYSNQPQHF
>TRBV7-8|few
CASSFSGTPGTDTQYF
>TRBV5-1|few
CASSLEQGPGQFF
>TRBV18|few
CASSPGLATNEKLFF
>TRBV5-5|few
CASSFSGGETQYF
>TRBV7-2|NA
CASSLYQGGGNEQFF
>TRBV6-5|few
CASSYSGRNYGYTF
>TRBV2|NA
CASNQDRNTEAFF
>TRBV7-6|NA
CASSLQSYTEAFF
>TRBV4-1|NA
CASRGQGYTEAFF
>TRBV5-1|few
CASSFEGPPRTEAFF
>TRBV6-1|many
CGLREGQSYNEQFF
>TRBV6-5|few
CASSPTRGPLFF
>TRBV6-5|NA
CATPSGTPHTDTQYF
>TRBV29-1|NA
CSITGNYGYTF
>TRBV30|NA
CAWSRQATSNEQFF
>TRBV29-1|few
CSVDGRTGSYEQYF
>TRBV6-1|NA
CASSPYTGGLHEQYF